The subject of this entry is one TCR beta chain. Its antigen remains unknown. This sample is part of a study of cytomegalovirus exposure and HLA in healthy donors. Findings and limits, study-wide: Among TCR beta chains, those listed as cytomegalovirus-associated numbered over 150.

The V gene's germline CDR1 is KGHSH and CDR2 LQKENI. The CDR3 has 14 amino acids. V trimming: 3 bases; J trimming: 3 bases; junction bases outside the gene matches: 2. Assay used: immunoSEQ multiplex PCR; TCRdb lists only in-frame clones, some missing. The sample lists about 60,000 clones; 90% to 97% were seen once. The J gene is TRBJ1-1, the V gene TRBV18; the match to TRBD1 covers 9 bases. Sequenced material: PBMCs. The sequence was obtained from a man between 18 and 35 years old in good health and CMV-seronegative. CDR3: CASSPTGGDTEAFF. The CDR3 DNA is TGTGCCAGCTCACCGACAGGGGGGGACACTGAAGCTTTCTTT.